The 23 T cell receptor beta chains listed next were all sequenced from one sample in a study of blood T cells in healthy people across ages. A second PCR of 7 to 11 cycles used a sample-barcoded 5' primer and a J-beta primer mix. Each CDR3 protein is one row after TCRdb ran MiXCR on the 5' RACE reads. Of a few hundred thousand distinct CDR3 sequences listed, about 52% are singletons. The sample consisted of blood. The receptors were gathered from a man aged 60-69 years in good health.

This clonotype was detected only once. The V and J genes are TRBV20-1 and TRBJ2-4; the match to TRBD1 covers 9 bases. With the DNA end fitting TRBJ2-7 better, the J assignment may be wrong. CDR3 length: 15 amino acids. Germline CDR1 and CDR2: DFQATT and SNEGSKA (reference sequence). CDR3 sequence: CSARGTGEPSYEQYF. CDR3 nucleotides: TGCAGTGCTAGAGGGACAGGGGAACCCTCCTACGAGCAGTACTTC.

This chain uses TRBV5-5 with TRBJ1-5, with a tentative D call TRBD1 (5 bases). The CDR3 sequence is 12 residues long. Germline loops: CDR1 SGHKS, CDR2 YYEKEE (reference sequence). V dropped 2 bases and J dropped 6 bases, with 6 bases sitting between them. The CDR3 spells CASSFGAQPQHF. In DNA form, the CDR3 reads TGTGCCAGCAGCTTCGGGGCTCAGCCCCAGCATTTT.

The genes are TRBV30 and TRBJ1-2; no clear D gene. Germline values: CDR1 GTSNPN, CDR2 SVGIG (reference sequence). V was shortened by 0 bases and J by 5 bases, with 19 bases between the two germline ends. The CDR3 spans 16 residues. CDR3 in DNA: TGTGCCTGGAGTGTACTGGTTGTTGGTCGAGGGTATGGCTACACCTTC. Encoded protein: CAWSVLVVGRGYGYTF.

The chain combines TRBV28 with TRBJ2-2, with 12 positions matching TRBD2. The V gene's germline CDR1 is MDHEN and CDR2 SYDVKM. Losses at the gene ends were 5 bases for V and 6 bases for J; bases not matched to a gene: 13. CDR3 size: 18 residues. CDR3 nucleotide sequence: TGTGCCAGCAGTCCCTACTCTAGCGGGAGGGCCATGGCCGGGGAGCTGTTTTTT. It codes for CASSPYSSGRAMAGELFF.

The CDR3: CASSLPGLTGGYTF. The CDR3 DNA reads TGTGCCAGCAGCTTGCCCGGGCTTACGGGTGGCTACACCTTC. The rearrangement links TRBV7-2 to TRBJ1-2; D remains unclear. CDR1 and CDR2 (germline): SGHTA, FQGNSA. V gave up 3 bases and J gave up 7 bases, with 15 bases separating them. The CDR3 length is 14 residues.

The rearrangement uses TRBV5-6 and TRBJ1-2; tentatively, D is TRBD1 (5 bases). The CDR3 contains 13 residues. Per the germline V gene, CDR1 is SGHDT and CDR2 is YYEEEE. Trimming cost V 4 bases and J 6 bases, with 13 bases left between them. The CDR3 sequence is CASSGERGHGYTF. CDR3 DNA: TGTGCCAGCAGCGGGGAAAGGGGTCATGGCTACACCTTC.

J is TRBJ2-7 and V is TRBV6-1, with 11 nucleotides matching TRBD2. The CDR3 loop spans 15 amino acids. Per the germline V gene, CDR1 is MNHNS and CDR2 is SASEGT. The junction had 8 bases not matched to a gene; V was cut back by 3 bases and J by 7 bases. CDR3 loop: CASSETSGAPGEQYF. The CDR3 nucleotides are TGTGCCAGCAGTGAGACTAGCGGGGCCCCGGGAGAGCAGTACTTC.

V is TRBV6-2 or TRBV6-3 and J is TRBJ1-1; no firm D call. Germline V CDR1 and CDR2: MNHEY, SVGEGT. V lost 6 bases, J lost 6 bases, and 17 bases lay in between. This CDR3 comprises 14 residues. For the CDR3, the DNA is TGTGCCAGCAGGAGTCCCGTTGGTGTGGCTGAAGCTTTCTTT. Encoded protein: CASRSPVGVAEAFF.

The rearrangement uses TRBV19 and TRBJ2-4; possible D gene TRBD1, 5 bases. V lost 7 bases and J lost 0, with 22 bases in between. The CDR3 extends over 18 amino acids. The germline gives CDR1 LNHDA, CDR2 SQIVND (reference sequence). The CDR3 coding sequence is TGTGCCAGTACCTCTGGGGCGAACCCACTCTTAGCCAAAAACATTCAGTACTTC. Translating gives CASTSGANPLLAKNIQYF.

The chain employs TRBV20-1 and TRBJ2-2; D could derive from TRBD1 or TRBD2 (5 bases each). The CDR3 covers 16 residues. Germline CDR1 is DFQATT and CDR2 is SNEGSKA (reference sequence). V dropped 1 base and J dropped 6 bases, with 18 bases sitting between them. The CDR3 region has the DNA TGCAGTGCTAGAGGTTCCCCGGGACGGGGTTCCGGGGAGCTGTTTTTT. It is translated as CSARGSPGRGSGELFF.

CDR3 nucleotide sequence: TGTGCCACCAGCAGGGATACAGCTGGGGCCAACGTCCTGACTTTC. Protein: CATSRDTAGANVLTF. This chain uses TRBV15 with TRBJ2-6; no clear D gene. The CDR3 runs 15 residues. Germline assignment: CDR1 LNHNV and CDR2 YYDKDF (reference sequence). Trimming cost V 3 bases and J 2 bases, with 8 bases left between them.

The genes are TRBV6-2 or TRBV6-3 and TRBJ2-7; no definite D call. Per germline, CDR1 MNHEY and CDR2 SVGEGT. V dropped 6 bases and J dropped 6 bases, with 24 bases sitting between them. The CDR3 runs to 16 residues. This CDR3 reads CASSLPWARVPGEQYF. The CDR3 nucleotides read TGTGCCAGCAGCCTACCCTGGGCTCGGGTGCCCGGCGAGCAGTACTTC.

This clonotype was detected many times. The V call is TRBV5-5, the J call TRBJ2-7, with 7 nucleotides matching TRBD2. The CDR3 is 12 amino acids. V lost 7 bases to trimming and J lost 5 bases; unmatched junction nucleotides: 6. The germline V gene has CDR1 SGHKS and CDR2 YYEKEE (reference sequence). The CDR3 DNA sequence: TGTGCCAGCGTGGGAGGGTGGCACGAGCAGTACTTC. Amino acids: CASVGGWHEQYF.

The chain uses TRBV12-3 or TRBV12-4 and TRBJ2-3; D gene unclear. The CDR3 contains 15 residues. V was trimmed by 5 bases and J by 0 bases, leaving 12 bases between them. The chain's CDR3 is CASSPDKRSTDTQYF. CDR3 in DNA: TGTGCCAGCAGTCCAGACAAGAGGAGCACAGATACGCAGTATTTT.

This chain connects TRBV10-3 to TRBJ2-7; D is possibly TRBD1 or TRBD2 (5 bases each). CDR3 length: 12 amino acids. CDR1 is ENHRY and CDR2 is SYGVKD in the germline V gene. Trimming left V 2 bases short and J 5 bases short, with 7 bases between. The CDR3 here is CAISERDHEQYF. CDR3 bases: TGTGCCATCAGTGAGAGGGACCACGAGCAGTACTTC.

This clonotype was observed many times. The V gene is TRBV19, the J gene TRBJ2-4, with D unclear. The V end lost 1 base, the J end lost 0 bases, and 4 bases lay between the germline ends. This CDR3 spans 14 amino acids. From germline, CDR1 is LNHDA and CDR2 SQIVND (reference sequence). The CDR3 nucleotides read TGTGCCAGTAGTATAGGCACAGCCAAAAACATTCAGTACTTC. This gives the protein CASSIGTAKNIQYF.

This chain joins TRBV29-1 and TRBJ1-5; tentatively, D is TRBD1 (5 bases). Germline assignment: CDR1 SQVTM and CDR2 ANQGSEA. The V end was cut by 5 bases, the J end by 4 bases, with 18 bases between. The CDR3 runs to 15 residues. CDR3 protein: CSVHTGAGTNQPQHF. CDR3 in DNA: TGCAGCGTTCATACCGGGGCAGGAACTAATCAGCCCCAGCATTTT.

This clonotype came up once. J is TRBJ2-3 and V is TRBV20-1, with a possible D match to TRBD2 (7 bases). In germline, CDR1 is DFQATT, CDR2 SNEGSKA (reference sequence). The V end lost 8 bases, the J end lost 2 bases, and 26 bases lay between the germline ends. This CDR3 spans 17 amino acids. In DNA, the CDR3 is TGCAGTCAACTAGGGGGGGGAACCTACACTTACACAGATACGCAGTATTTT. Protein product: CSQLGGGTYTYTDTQYF.

The chain joins TRBV20-1 to TRBJ2-7; D is unclear. CDR3 length: 11 amino acids. CDR1 DFQATT and CDR2 SNEGSKA come from the germline V gene (reference sequence). DNA for the CDR3: TGCGCAACGCGGCAGCATCGTGAGCAGTACTTC. Protein sequence: CATRQHREQYF.

This clonotype was found a few times. The chain carries TRBV7-2 and TRBJ2-1; 8 nucleotides agree with TRBD2. V lost 2 bases to trimming and J lost 8 bases; unmatched junction nucleotides: 14. Germline CDR1 is SGHTA and CDR2 is FQGNSA. The CDR3 runs to 17 residues. The CDR3 nucleotides read TGTGCCAGCAGCTTATATCCTGGTGCGGGAGGAACTCATGAGCAGTTCTTC. Translation gives CASSLYPGAGGTHEQFF.

The chain carries TRBV20-1 and TRBJ2-7; D not certain. The CDR3 is 15 amino acids. Germline CDR1 is DFQATT and CDR2 is SNEGSKA (reference sequence). The V gene lost 0 bases and the J gene lost 2 bases, with 14 bases spanning the gap. The CDR3 region is CSARDAKTAAYEQYF. Here the CDR3 DNA reads TGCAGTGCTAGAGATGCCAAGACGGCTGCCTACGAGCAGTACTTC.

The chain couples TRBV20-1 to TRBJ2-7; TRBD1 aligns across 7 bases. Germline V lookup: CDR1 DFQATT, CDR2 SNEGSKA (reference sequence). J lost 5 bases, V lost 4 bases, and 5 bases had no gene match. This CDR3 spans 12 amino acids. In nucleotides, the CDR3 is TGCAGTGCTAAAAGGGACAGCGACGAGCAGTACTTC. Residues: CSAKRDSDEQYF.

This chain links TRBV5-1 with TRBJ2-1, with 12 bases identical to TRBD2. V lost 3 bases, J lost 4 bases, and 8 bases stayed unmatched. Germline V gene data show CDR1 as SGHRS and CDR2 as YFSETQ. The CDR3 totals 17 residues. This CDR3 is CASSSGLAGQAYNEQFF. CDR3 coding DNA: TGCGCCAGCAGCTCCGGACTAGCGGGGCAGGCGTACAATGAGCAGTTCTTC.